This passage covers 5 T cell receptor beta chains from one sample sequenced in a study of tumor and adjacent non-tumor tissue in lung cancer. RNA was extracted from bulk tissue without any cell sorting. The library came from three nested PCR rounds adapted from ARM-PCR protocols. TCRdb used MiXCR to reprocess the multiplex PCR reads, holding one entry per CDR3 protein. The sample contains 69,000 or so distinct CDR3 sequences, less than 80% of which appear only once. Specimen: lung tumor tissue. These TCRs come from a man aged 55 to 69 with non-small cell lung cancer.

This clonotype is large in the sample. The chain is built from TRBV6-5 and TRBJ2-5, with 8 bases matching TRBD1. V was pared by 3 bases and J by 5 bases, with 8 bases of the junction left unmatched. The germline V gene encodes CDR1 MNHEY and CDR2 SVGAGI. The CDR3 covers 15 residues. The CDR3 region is CASSYTGGGGETQYF. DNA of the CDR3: TGTGCCAGCAGTTATACAGGGGGTGGGGGGGAGACCCAGTACTTC.

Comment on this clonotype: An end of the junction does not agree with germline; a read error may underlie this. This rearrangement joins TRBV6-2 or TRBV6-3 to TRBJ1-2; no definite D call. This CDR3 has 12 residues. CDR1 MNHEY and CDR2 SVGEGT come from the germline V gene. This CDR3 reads CASSYMSRGYTF. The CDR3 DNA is TGCGCCAGCAGTTATATGTCCCGGGGCTACACCTTC.

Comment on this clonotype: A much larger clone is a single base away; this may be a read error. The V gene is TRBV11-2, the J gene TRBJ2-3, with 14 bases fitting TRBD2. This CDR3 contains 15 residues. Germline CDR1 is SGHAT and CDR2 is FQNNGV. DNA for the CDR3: TGTGCCAGCAGCCTGGGACTAGCGGGAGAAGATACGCAGTGTTTT. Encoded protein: CASSLGLAGEDTQCF.

CDR3 coding DNA: TGTGCCAGCCGAGACGGCATAGCCAAAAACATTCAGTACTTC. It specifies CASRDGIAKNIQYF. The chain couples TRBV6-1 to TRBJ2-4; no clear D. This CDR3 has 14 residues. V lost 8 bases and J lost 0, with 11 bases in between. Germline V CDR1 and CDR2: MNHNS, SASEGT.

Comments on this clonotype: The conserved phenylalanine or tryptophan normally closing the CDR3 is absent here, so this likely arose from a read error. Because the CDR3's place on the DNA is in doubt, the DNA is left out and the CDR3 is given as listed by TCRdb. The CDR3 sequence: CSVDGHLASQETQNS. The chain joins TRBV29-1 to TRBJ2-5; the tabulated D call, TRBD2, remains unverified against the DNA. Germline-derived CDR1 and CDR2 are SQVTM and ANQGSEA. The length of the CDR3 is 15 amino acids, counting both ends.